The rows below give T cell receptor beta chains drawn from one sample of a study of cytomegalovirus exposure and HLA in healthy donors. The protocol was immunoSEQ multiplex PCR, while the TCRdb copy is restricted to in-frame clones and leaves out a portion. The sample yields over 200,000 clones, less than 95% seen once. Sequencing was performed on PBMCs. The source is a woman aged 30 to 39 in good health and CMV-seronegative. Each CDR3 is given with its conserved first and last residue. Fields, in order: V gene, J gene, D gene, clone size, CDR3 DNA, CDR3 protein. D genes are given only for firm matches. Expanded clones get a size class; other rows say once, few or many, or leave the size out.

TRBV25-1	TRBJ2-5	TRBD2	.	TGTGCCAGCAGTGAACCAAGACTAGCGGGAGTAATAGAGACCCAGTACTTC	CASSEPRLAGVIETQYF
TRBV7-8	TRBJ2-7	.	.	TGTGCCAGCAGCACGGACAGCGTGGGCTCCTACGAGCAGTACTTC	CASSTDSVGSYEQYF
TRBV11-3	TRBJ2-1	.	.	TGTGCCAGCAAAGGCTCCGTAGTCAATGAGCAGTTCTTC	CASKGSVVNEQFF
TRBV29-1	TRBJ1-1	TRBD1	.	TGCAGCGTTCGTCAGGGGGCTGATGAAGCTTTCTTT	CSVRQGADEAFF
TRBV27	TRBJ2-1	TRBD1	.	TGTGCCAGCAGTCCGGGACAGGGAAGTTACAATGAGCAGTTCTTC	CASSPGQGSYNEQFF
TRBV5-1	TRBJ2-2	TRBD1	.	TGCGCCAGCAGCTCGACGACAGGGGTTATCGCCGGGGAGCTGTTTTTT	CASSSTTGVIAGELFF
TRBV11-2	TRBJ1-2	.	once	TGTGCCAGCAGCTTAGATCTAAGGGACAACACTAACTATGGCTACACCTTC	CASSLDLRDNTNYGYTF
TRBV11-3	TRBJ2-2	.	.	TGTGCCAGCAGCCAGGAACTGAACACCGGGGAGCTGTTTTTT	CASSQELNTGELFF
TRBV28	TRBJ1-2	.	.	TGTGCCAGCGGGAGCAACTATGGCTACACCTTC	CASGSNYGYTF
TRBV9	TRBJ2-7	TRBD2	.	TGTGCCAGCAGCGTCGGGAGGGACTCGCCCTACGAGCAGTACTTC	CASSVGRDSPYEQYF
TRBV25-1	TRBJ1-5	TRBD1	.	TGTGCCAGCAGTCCCCCCGGGACAGGGGCGAGCAATCAGCCCCAGCATTTT	CASSPPGTGASNQPQHF
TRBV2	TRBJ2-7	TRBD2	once	TGTGCCAGCAACCCCAGCGGGAGGGCCTACGAGCAGTACTTC	CASNPSGRAYEQYF
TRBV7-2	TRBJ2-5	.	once	TGTGCCAGCAGCTATGGCCAGAAAGAGACCCAGTACTTC	CASSYGQKETQYF
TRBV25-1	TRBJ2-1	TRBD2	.	TGTGCCAGCACCTCTCGACTAGCGGGGACTCTACACAGTGAGCAGTTCTTC	CASTSRLAGTLHSEQFF
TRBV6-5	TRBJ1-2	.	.	TGTGCCAGCAGAACGGGAGGGAACTATGGCTACACCTTC	CASRTGGNYGYTF
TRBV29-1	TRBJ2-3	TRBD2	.	TGCAGCGTTGACCAACTAGCGGGAGTAGGTACGCAGTATTTT	CSVDQLAGVGTQYF
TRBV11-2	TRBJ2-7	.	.	TGTGCCAGCAGCCCGGACCCTAGCTCTGACGAGCAGTACTTC	CASSPDPSSDEQYF
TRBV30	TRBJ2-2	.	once	TGTGCCTGGAGTGTGAGGGGTTTACGGGAGTTGATCGTTTGTATGAACACCGGGGAGCTGTTTTTT	CAWSVRGLRELIVCMNTGELFF
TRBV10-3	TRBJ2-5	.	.	TGTGCCATCAGTGAGTGGCTAGAAGAGACCCAGTACTTC	CAISEWLEETQYF
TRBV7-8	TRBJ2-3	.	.	TGTGCCAGCAGCTTAGGGAGGGATACGCAGTATTTT	CASSLGRDTQYF
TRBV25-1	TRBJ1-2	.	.	TGTGCCAGCAGTGTGACAGGCCTCTATGGCTACACCTTC	CASSVTGLYGYTF
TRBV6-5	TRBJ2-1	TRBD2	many	TGTGCCAGCAGTGCGGGAGGGGATTACAATGAGCAGTTCTTC	CASSAGGDYNEQFF